This record concerns one T cell receptor beta chain sequence. Its antigen is unknown. This sample is part of a study of cytotoxic CD8 clonotypes in ibrutinib-treated CLL. Study information: Samples showed on average around 250,000 productive templates and roughly 90,000 productive rearrangements. General study results and limits: Among the clonotypes, public ones were uncommon and contracted or held stable on treatment. An increase in clonality occurred at ibrutinib response, followed by a return toward baseline at progression.

The CDR3 spans 16 residues. From germline, CDR1 is LNHNV and CDR2 YYDKDF (reference sequence). V was trimmed by 1 base and J by 7 bases, leaving 16 bases between them. Assay used: immunoSEQ multiplex PCR; TCRdb lists only in-frame clones, some missing. The table has approximately 70,000 clones, 65% to 85% seen once; the top ten hold around 7.6%. The receptor comes from a human donor with chronic lymphocytic leukemia. The source material was PBMCs, sampled at disease progression, from a patient treated with ibrutinib. The V call is TRBV15, the J call TRBJ1-4; maybe TRBD1 (5 bases). In DNA, the CDR3 is TGTGCCACCAGCAGAGTAGGGGTTGGCTCGGGTGAAAAACTGTTTTTT. Its translation is CATSRVGVGSGEKLFF.